This T cell receptor (beta chain) was captured by sequencing in a study of cytomegalovirus exposure and HLA in healthy donors. PCR used 60 Vbeta primers and 13 Jbeta primers. The method was immunoSEQ multiplex PCR; TCRdb's version includes in-frame clones alone and lacks a portion of them. The sample consists of 160,000 or so clones, around four fifths of them appearing once. This TCR derives from a man aged 18 to 29 in good health and CMV-seropositive. The material sequenced was PBMCs.

The CDR3 is CASSEGSLAKNIQYF. Here the CDR3 DNA reads TGCGCCAGCAGTGAGGGCAGTTTAGCCAAAAACATTCAGTACTTC. This chain joins TRBV10-2 and TRBJ2-4, with no clear D. CDR3 length: 15 amino acids. V lost 2 bases, J lost 0 bases, and 8 bases lay in between. The germline V gene encodes CDR1 WSHSY and CDR2 SAAADI.